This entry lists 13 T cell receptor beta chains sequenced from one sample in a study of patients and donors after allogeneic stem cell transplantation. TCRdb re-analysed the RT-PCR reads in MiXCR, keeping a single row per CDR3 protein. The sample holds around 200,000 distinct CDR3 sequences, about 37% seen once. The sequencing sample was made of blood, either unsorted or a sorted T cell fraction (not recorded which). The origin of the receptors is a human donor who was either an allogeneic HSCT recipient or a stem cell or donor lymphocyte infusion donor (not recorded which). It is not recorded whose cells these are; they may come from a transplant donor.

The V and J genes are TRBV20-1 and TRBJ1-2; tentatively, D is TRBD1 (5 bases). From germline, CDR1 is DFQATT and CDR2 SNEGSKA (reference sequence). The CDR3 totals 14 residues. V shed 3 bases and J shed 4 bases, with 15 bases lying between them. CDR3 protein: CSASFSGGSYGYTF. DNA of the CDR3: TGCAGTGCTAGCTTCTCGGGGGGAAGCTATGGCTACACCTTC.

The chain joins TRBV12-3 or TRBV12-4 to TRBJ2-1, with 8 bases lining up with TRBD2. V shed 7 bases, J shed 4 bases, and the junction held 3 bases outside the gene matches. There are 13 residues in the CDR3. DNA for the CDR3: TGTGCCAGCAAGGCGGGGGGTTACAATGAGCAGTTCTTC. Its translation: CASKAGGYNEQFF.

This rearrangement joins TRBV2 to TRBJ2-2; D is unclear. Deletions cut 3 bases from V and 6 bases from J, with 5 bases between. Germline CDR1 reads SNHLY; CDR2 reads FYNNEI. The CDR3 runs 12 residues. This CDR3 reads CASSEPPGELFF. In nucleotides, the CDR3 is TGTGCCAGCAGTGAGCCGCCCGGGGAGCTGTTTTTT.

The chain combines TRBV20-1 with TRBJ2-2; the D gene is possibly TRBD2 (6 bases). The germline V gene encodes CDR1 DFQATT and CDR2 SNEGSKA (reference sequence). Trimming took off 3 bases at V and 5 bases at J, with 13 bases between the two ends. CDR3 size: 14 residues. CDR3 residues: CSASGLARTGELFF. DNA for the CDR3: TGCAGTGCTAGCGGCCTAGCGAGGACCGGGGAGCTGTTTTTT.

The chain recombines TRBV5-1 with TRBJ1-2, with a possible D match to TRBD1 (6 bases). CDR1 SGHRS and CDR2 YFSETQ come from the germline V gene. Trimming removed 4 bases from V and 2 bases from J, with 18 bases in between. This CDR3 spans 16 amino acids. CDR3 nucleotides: TGCGCCAGCAGCCACCGCCCAGGACAGTTAAACTATGGCTACACCTTC. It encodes CASSHRPGQLNYGYTF.

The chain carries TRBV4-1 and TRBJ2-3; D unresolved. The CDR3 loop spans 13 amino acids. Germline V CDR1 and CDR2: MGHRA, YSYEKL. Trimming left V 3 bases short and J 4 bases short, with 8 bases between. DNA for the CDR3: TGCGCCAGCAGCCACCCCTTTCCAGATACGCAGTATTTT. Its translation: CASSHPFPDTQYF.

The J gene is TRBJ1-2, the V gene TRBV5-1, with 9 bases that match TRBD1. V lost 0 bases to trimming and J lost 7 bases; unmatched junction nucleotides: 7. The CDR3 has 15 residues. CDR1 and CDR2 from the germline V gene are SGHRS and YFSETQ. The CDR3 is CASSLEGQGFAGYTF. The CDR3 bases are TGCGCCAGCAGCTTGGAGGGACAGGGTTTCGCTGGCTACACCTTC.

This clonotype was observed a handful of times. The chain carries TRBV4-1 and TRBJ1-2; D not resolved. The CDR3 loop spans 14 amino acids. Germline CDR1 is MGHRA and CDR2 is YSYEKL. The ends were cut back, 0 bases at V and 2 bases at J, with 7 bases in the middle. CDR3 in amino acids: CASSQDLANYGYTF. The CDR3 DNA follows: TGCGCCAGCAGCCAAGATTTAGCGAACTATGGCTACACCTTC.

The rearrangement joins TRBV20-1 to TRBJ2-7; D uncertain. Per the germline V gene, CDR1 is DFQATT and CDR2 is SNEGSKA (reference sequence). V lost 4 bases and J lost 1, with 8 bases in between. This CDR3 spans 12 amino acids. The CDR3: CSATRRSYEQYF. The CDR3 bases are TGCAGTGCTACCCGTAGGTCCTACGAGCAGTACTTC.

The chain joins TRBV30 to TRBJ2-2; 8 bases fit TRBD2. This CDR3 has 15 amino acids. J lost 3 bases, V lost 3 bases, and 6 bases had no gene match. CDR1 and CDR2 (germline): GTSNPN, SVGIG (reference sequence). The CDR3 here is CAWREAGVDTGELFF. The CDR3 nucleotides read TGTGCCTGGAGGGAAGCGGGGGTGGACACCGGGGAGCTGTTTTTT.

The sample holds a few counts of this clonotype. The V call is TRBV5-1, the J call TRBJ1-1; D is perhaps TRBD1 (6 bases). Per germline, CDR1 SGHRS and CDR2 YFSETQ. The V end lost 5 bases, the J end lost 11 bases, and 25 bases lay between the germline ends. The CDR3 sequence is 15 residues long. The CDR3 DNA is TGCGCCAGCAGTTCCAGACAGGAGCCCAGATTTGAGGCTTTCTTT. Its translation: CASSSRQEPRFEAFF.

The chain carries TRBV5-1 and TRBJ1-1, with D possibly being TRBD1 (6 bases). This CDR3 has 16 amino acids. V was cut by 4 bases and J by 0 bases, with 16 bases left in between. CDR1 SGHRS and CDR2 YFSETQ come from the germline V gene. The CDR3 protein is CASSPGTNPMNTEAFF. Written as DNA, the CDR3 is TGCGCCAGCAGCCCCGGGACAAATCCCATGAACACTGAAGCTTTCTTT.

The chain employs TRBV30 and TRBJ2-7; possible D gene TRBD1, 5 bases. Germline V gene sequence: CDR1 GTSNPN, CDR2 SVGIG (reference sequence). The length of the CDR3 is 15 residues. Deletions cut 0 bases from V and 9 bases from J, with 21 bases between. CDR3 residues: CAWSVLAGSSVGQYF. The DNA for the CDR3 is TGTGCCTGGAGTGTACTCGCAGGGTCATCTGTAGGGCAGTACTTC.